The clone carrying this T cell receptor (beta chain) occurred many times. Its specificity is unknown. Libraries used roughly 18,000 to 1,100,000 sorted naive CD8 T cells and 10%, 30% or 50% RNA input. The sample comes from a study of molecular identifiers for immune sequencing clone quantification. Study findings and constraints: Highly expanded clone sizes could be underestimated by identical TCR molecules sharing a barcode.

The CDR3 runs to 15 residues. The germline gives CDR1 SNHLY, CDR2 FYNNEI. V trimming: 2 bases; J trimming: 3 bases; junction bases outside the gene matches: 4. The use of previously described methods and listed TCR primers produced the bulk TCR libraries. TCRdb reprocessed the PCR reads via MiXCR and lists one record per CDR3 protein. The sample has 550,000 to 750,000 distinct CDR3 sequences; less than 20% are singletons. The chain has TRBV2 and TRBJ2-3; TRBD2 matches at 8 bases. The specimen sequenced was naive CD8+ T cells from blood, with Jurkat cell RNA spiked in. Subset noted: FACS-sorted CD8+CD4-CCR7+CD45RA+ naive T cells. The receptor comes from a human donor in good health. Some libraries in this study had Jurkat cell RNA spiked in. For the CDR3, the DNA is TGTGCCAGCAGTGAACCGGGACTAGGGACAGATACGCAGTATTTT. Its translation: CASSEPGLGTDTQYF.